This TCR beta chain originates from a study of shared clonotypes between healthy human individuals. Naive CD8 cells lacked CD45RO, underwent positive selection for CCR7 and left out terminally differentiated effector memory CD45RA+ cells. Donors, without exception, were Caucasian adults residing in Nashville, Tennessee. Every subset's genomic DNA went evenly onto several immunoSEQ plates. The assay was immunoSEQ multiplex PCR, and TCRdb's table has in-frame clones only and misses some. The sample holds approximately 840,000 clones, 96% seen once. The CDR3 loop spans 15 amino acids. Trimming took off 5 bases at V and 3 bases at J, with 15 bases between the two ends. CDR1 and CDR2 (germline): LNHNV, YYDKDF (reference sequence). This clone was counted once. Its matching antigen is unknown. Findings and caveats of the study: Generally, naive subsets (rather than memory subsets) showed larger estimated richness. Clonotypes not shared had lower generation probabilities than those common to all four donors.

What was sequenced was naive CD8+ T cells sorted from blood. J is TRBJ2-3 and V is TRBV15; TRBD2 might be the D (6 bases). The origin of this receptor is a young man in good health. The CDR3 spells CATSGFLGRTDTQYF. The CDR3 DNA reads TGTGCCACCAGCGGCTTCCTTGGGAGGACAGATACGCAGTATTTT.